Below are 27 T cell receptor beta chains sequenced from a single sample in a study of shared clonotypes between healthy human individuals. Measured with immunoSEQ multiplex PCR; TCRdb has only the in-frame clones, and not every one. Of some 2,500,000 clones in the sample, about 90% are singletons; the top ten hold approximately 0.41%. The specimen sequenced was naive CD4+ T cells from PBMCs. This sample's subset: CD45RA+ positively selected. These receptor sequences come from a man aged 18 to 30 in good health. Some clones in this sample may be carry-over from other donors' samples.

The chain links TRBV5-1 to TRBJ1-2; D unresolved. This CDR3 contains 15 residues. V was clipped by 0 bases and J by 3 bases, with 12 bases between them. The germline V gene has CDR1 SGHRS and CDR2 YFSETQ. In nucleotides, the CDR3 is TGCGCCAGCAGCTTGGAGGCGGGGTCGGACTATGGCTACACCTTC. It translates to CASSLEAGSDYGYTF.

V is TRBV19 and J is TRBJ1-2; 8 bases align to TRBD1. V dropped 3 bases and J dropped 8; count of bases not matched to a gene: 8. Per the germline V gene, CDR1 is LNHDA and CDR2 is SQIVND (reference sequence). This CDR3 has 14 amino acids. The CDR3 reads CASSIDRGSQGYTF. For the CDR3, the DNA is TGTGCCAGTAGTATTGACAGGGGCAGTCAGGGCTACACCTTC. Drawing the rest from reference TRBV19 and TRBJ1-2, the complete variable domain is DGGITQSPKYLFRKEGQNVTLSCEQNLNHDAMYWYRQDPGQGLRLIYYSQIVNDFQKGDIAEGYSVSREKKESFPLTVTSAQKNPTAFYLCASSIDRGSQGYTFGSGTRLTVV.

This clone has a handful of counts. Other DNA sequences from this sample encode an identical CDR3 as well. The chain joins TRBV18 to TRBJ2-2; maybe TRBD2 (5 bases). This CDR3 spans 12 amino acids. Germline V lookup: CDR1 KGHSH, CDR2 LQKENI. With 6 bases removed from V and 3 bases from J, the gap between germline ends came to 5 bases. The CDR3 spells CASSRDTGELFF. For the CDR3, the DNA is TGTGCCAGCTCGAGGGACACCGGGGAGCTGTTTTTT.

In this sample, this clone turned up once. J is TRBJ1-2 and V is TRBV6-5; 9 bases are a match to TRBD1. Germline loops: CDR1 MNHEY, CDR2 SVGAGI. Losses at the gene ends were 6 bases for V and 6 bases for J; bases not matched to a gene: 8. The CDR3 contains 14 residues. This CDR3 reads CASRSPGQGDGYTF. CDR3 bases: TGTGCCAGCAGGTCACCGGGACAGGGAGATGGCTACACCTTC.

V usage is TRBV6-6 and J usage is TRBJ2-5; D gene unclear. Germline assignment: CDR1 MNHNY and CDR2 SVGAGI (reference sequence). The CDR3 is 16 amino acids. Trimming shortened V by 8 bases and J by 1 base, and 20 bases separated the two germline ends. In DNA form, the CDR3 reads TGTGCCAGCTGCGGCGTCAGCGTCTCGAGCCAAGAGACCCAGTACTTC. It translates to CASCGVSVSSQETQYF.

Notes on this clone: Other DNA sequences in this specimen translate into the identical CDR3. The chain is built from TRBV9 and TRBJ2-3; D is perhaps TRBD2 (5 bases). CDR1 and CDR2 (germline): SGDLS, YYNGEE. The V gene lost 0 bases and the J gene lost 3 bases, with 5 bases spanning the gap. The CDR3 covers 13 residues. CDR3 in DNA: TGTGCCAGCAGCGTAGCGGGGACAGATACGCAGTATTTT. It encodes CASSVAGTDTQYF.

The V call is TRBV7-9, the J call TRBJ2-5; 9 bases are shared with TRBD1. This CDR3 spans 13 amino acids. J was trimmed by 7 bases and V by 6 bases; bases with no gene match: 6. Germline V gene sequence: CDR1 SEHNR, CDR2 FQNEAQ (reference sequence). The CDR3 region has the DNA TGTGCCAGCAGTCCCGGACAGGGGACGACCCAGTACTTC. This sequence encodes CASSPGQGTTQYF.

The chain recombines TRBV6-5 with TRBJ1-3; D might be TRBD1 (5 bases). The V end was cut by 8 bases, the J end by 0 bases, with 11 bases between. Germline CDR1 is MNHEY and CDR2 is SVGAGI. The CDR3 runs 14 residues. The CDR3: CASSSGNSGNTIYF. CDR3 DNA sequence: TGTGCCAGCTCTTCAGGGAACTCTGGAAACACCATATATTTT.

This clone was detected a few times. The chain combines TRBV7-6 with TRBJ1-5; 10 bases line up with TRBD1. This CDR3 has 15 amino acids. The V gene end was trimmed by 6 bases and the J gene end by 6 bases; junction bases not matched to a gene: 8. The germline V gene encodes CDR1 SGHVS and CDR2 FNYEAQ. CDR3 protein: CASRTGTGASQPQHF. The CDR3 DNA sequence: TGTGCCAGCAGGACCGGGACAGGGGCAAGTCAGCCCCAGCATTTT.

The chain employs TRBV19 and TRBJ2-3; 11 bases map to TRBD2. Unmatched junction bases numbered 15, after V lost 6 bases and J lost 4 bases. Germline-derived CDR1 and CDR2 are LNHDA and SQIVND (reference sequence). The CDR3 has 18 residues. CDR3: CASRNLPGLAELADTQYF. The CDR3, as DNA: TGTGCCAGTAGGAATCTACCGGGACTAGCGGAGCTGGCAGATACGCAGTATTTT.

The CDR3 reads CASSLALGPDEQYF. The CDR3, as DNA: TGTGCCAGCAGCTTAGCTCTGGGCCCCGACGAGCAGTACTTC. This chain joins TRBV7-2 and TRBJ2-7; D not resolved. In germline, CDR1 is SGHTA, CDR2 FQGNSA. Trimming took 0 bases from V and 5 from J, leaving 11 bases between them. There are 14 residues in the CDR3.

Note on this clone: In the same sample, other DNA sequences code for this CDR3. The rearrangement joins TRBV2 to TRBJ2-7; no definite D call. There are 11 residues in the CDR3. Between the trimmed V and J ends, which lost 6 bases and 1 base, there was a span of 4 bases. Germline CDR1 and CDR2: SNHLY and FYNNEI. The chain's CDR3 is CASRQSYEQYF. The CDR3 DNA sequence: TGTGCCAGCAGGCAGTCCTACGAGCAGTACTTC.

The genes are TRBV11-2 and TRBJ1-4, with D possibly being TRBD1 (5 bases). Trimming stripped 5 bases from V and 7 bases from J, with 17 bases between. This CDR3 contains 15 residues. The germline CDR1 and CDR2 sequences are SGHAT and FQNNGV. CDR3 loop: CASSPGGGILEKLFF. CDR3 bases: TGTGCCAGCAGCCCCGGGGGGGGGATCCTTGAAAAACTGTTTTTT.

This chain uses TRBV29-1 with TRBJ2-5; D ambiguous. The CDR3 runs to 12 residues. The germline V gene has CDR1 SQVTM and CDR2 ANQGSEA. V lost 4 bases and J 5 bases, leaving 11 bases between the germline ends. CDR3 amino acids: CSVGRVWETQYF. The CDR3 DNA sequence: TGCAGCGTTGGCCGGGTATGGGAGACCCAGTACTTC.

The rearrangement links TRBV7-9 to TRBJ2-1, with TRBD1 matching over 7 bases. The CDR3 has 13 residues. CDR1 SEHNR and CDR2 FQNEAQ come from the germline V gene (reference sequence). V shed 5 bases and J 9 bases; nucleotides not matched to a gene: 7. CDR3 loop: CASSPTGITEQFF. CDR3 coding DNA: TGTGCCAGCAGCCCGACAGGGATTACTGAGCAGTTCTTC.

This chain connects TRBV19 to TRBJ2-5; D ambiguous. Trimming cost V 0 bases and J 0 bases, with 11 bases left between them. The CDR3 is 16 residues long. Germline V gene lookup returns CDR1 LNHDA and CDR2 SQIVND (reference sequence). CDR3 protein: CASSIDLSAYQETQYF. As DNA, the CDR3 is TGTGCCAGTAGTATAGATTTGTCGGCCTACCAAGAGACCCAGTACTTC. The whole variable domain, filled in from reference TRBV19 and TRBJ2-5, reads DGGITQSPKYLFRKEGQNVTLSCEQNLNHDAMYWYRQDPGQGLRLIYYSQIVNDFQKGDIAEGYSVSREKKESFPLTVTSAQKNPTAFYLCASSIDLSAYQETQYFGPGTRLLVL.

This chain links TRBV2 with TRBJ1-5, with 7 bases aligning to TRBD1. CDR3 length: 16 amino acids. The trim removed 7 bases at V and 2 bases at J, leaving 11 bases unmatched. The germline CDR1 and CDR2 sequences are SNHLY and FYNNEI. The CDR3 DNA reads TGTGCCAGCACCCAACGAAGGGACAGACGCAATCAGCCCCAGCATTTT. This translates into CASTQRRDRRNQPQHF.

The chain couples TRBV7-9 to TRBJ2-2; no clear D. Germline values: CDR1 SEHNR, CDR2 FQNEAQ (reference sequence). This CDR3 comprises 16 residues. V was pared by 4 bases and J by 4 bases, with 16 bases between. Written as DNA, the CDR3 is TGTGCCAGCAGCTCTCCGGGTCTTCAACCCACCGGGGAGCTGTTTTTT. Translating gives CASSSPGLQPTGELFF.

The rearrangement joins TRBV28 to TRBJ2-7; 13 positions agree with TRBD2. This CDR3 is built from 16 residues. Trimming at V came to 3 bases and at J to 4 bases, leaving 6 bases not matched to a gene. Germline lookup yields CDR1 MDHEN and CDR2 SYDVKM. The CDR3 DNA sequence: TGTGCCAGCAGTTTGAAAAGGACTAGCGGGAGTTACGAGCAGTACTTC. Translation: CASSLKRTSGSYEQYF.

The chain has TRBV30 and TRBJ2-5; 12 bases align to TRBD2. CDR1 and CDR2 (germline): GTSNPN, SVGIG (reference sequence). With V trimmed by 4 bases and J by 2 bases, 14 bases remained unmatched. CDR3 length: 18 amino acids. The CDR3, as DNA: TGTGCCTGGATACGATCCGGGACTAGCGGGCCAATACAAGAGACCCAGTACTTC. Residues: CAWIRSGTSGPIQETQYF.

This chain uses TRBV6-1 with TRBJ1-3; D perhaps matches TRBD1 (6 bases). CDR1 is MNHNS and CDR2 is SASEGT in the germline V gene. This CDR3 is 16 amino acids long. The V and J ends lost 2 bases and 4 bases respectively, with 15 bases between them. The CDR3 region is CASSERLGGRGNTIYF. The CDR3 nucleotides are TGTGCCAGCAGTGAAAGGCTTGGGGGCCGCGGAAACACCATATATTTT.

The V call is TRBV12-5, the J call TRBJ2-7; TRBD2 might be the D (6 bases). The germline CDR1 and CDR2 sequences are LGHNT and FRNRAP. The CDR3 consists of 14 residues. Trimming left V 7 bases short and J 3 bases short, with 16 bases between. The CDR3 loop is CASAEGSIFYEQYF. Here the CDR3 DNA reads TGTGCTAGTGCGGAGGGCAGCATTTTCTACGAGCAGTACTTC.

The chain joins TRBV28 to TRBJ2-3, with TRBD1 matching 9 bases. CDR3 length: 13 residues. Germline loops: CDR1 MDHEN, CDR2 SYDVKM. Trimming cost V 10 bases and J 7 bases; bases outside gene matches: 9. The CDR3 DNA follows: TGTGCCACTACAGGGGGCCCCCCTTATACGCAGTATTTT. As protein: CATTGGPPYTQYF.

CDR3 amino acids: CASSLSSGRYGYTF. The CDR3 region has the DNA TGCGCCAGCAGCTTGAGTTCGGGGAGGTATGGCTACACCTTC. The rearrangement links TRBV5-1 to TRBJ1-2; D ambiguous. Germline CDR1 reads SGHRS; CDR2 reads YFSETQ. The CDR3 runs 14 residues. V gave up 1 base and J gave up 5 bases, with 12 bases separating them. Full variable domain (outside the CDR3, taken from reference TRBV5-1 and TRBJ1-2): KAGVTQTPRYLIKTRGQQVTLSCSPISGHRSVSWYQQTPGQGLQFLFEYFSETQRNKGNFPGRFSGRQFSNSRSEMNVSTLELGDSALYLCASSLSSGRYGYTFGSGTRLTVV.

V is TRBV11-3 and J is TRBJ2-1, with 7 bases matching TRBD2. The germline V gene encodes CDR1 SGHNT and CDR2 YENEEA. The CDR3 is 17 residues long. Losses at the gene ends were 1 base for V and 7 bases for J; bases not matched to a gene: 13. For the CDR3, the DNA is TGTGCCAGCAGCTTAGGGTTTGGGACGGGAGGTATTAATGAGCAGTTCTTC. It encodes CASSLGFGTGGINEQFF.

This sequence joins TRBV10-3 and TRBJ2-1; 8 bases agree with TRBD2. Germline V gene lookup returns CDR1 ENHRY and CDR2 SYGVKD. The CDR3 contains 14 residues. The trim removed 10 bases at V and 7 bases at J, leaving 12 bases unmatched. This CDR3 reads CASVTGGVGNEQFF. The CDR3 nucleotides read TGTGCCAGCGTAACGGGGGGGGTTGGGAATGAGCAGTTCTTC.

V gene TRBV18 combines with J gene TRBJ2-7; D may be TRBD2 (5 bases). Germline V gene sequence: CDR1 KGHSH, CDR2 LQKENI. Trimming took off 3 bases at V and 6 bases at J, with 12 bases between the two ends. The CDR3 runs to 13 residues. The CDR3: CASSPQRVSEQYF. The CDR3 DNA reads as TGTGCCAGCTCACCCCAGAGGGTCTCCGAGCAGTACTTC.